The 16 T cell receptor beta chains given below trace back to one sample, sequenced in a study of read filtering for tumor transcriptome and immune sequencing. The library was built from around 0.4 ug RNA with molecular barcoded adaptors for alpha/delta and beta/gamma chains. In TCRdb, the reads were re-called with MiXCR into one record per CDR3 protein. The table has tens of thousands of distinct CDR3 sequences, roughly 19% seen once; the top ten hold 11%. The sequencing sample was made of a population of CD138-negative cells sorted from bone marrow. All receptors come from a donor older than 35 with multiple myeloma.

Ten or more counts support this clonotype. The rearrangement uses TRBV20-1 and TRBJ2-3, with 9 bases identical to TRBD1. Trimming removed 6 bases from V and 2 bases from J; junction bases left unmatched: 9. CDR3 size: 15 residues. In germline, CDR1 is DFQATT, CDR2 SNEGSKA (reference sequence). The CDR3 nucleotides are TGCAGTGCCAGTTACGGGACAGGGCTCACAGATACGCAGTATTTT. It yields the protein CSASYGTGLTDTQYF.

This clonotype was recorded many times. This chain links TRBV5-4 with TRBJ2-7; no firm D call. CDR1 is SGHNT and CDR2 is YYREEE in the germline V gene (reference sequence). CDR3 length: 14 residues. V was trimmed by 2 bases and J by 0 bases, leaving 9 bases between them. The CDR3 bases are TGTGCCAGCAGCTTTCAGGTAAACTCCTACGAGCAGTACTTC. This codes for CASSFQVNSYEQYF.

This clonotype was detected many times. The genes are TRBV20-1 and TRBJ2-2; tentatively, D is TRBD1 (6 bases). Germline V gene sequence: CDR1 DFQATT, CDR2 SNEGSKA (reference sequence). The CDR3 runs to 13 residues. This CDR3 reads CSPRTVGAGELFF. The CDR3 DNA reads TGCAGCCCTCGGACAGTGGGGGCCGGGGAGCTGTTTTTT.

This clonotype was picked up many times. The J gene is TRBJ2-1, the V gene TRBV7-9; D not certain. From germline, CDR1 is SEHNR and CDR2 FQNEAQ (reference sequence). V was cut by 5 bases and J by 3 bases, with 5 bases left in between. The CDR3 runs 12 residues. CDR3 coding DNA: TGTGCCAGCAGCCCGAACTACAATGAGCAGTTCTTC. It translates to CASSPNYNEQFF.

This clonotype has just a few counts. The rearrangement links TRBV20-1 to TRBJ1-1; 11 nucleotides line up with TRBD1. Germline lookup yields CDR1 DFQATT and CDR2 SNEGSKA (reference sequence). V was clipped by 1 base and J by 4 bases; unmatched bases: 20. This CDR3 spans 20 amino acids. For the CDR3, the DNA is TGCAGTGCTAGAGCCTCGGGCCCGGGACAGGGGGAAGGCCTAGTCACTGAAGCTTTCTTT. This gives the protein CSARASGPGQGEGLVTEAFF.

The chain links TRBV10-2 to TRBJ2-7; 10 bases are shared with TRBD1. This CDR3 is 13 amino acids long. The trim removed 4 bases at V and 7 bases at J, leaving 4 bases unmatched. Germline V gene data show CDR1 as WSHSY and CDR2 as SAAADI. This chain's CDR3 is CASSGGQGGEQYF. In nucleotides, the CDR3 is TGCGCCAGCAGTGGTGGACAGGGGGGTGAGCAGTACTTC.

For this clonotype: One base away lies a much larger clone, so this may be a sequencing read error. This chain links TRBV7-9 with TRBJ2-5; no definite D call. This CDR3 region has 12 residues. Germline V CDR1 and CDR2: SEHNR, FQNEAQ (reference sequence). V was shortened by 1 base and J by 11 bases, with 11 bases between the two germline ends. The CDR3 is CASSLGAGVQYF. The CDR3 DNA is TGTGCCAGCAGCTTAGGAGCTGGGGTGCAGTACTTC.

V gene TRBV3-1 combines with J gene TRBJ2-1; the D call may be TRBD1 or TRBD2 (5 bases each). V dropped 3 bases and J dropped 2 bases, with 11 bases sitting between them. The CDR3 totals 15 residues. The germline CDR1 and CDR2 sequences are LGHDT and YNNKEL (reference sequence). CDR3 loop: CASSQGRTAYNEQFF. CDR3 coding DNA: TGTGCCAGCAGCCAGGGACGTACTGCCTACAATGAGCAGTTCTTC.

This clonotype showed up many times. The CDR3 loop reads CSARGLAGEVMNTDTQYF. The CDR3 nucleotides read TGCAGTGCTAGGGGACTAGCGGGAGAGGTTATGAACACAGATACGCAGTATTTT. The rearrangement uses TRBV20-1 and TRBJ2-3, with TRBD2 matching 14 bases. V was clipped by 3 bases and J by 2 bases; unmatched bases: 10. The CDR3 has 18 amino acids. Germline loops: CDR1 DFQATT, CDR2 SNEGSKA (reference sequence).

The chain has TRBV12-3 or TRBV12-4 and TRBJ1-1, with a weak D call TRBD1 (5 bases). The CDR3 spans 14 residues. V was trimmed by 9 bases and J by 1 base, leaving 15 bases between them. CDR3 sequence reads: CASKEGLRNTEAFF. CDR3 nucleotides: TGTGCCAGTAAGGAGGGGTTGAGGAACACTGAAGCTTTCTTT.

This clonotype came up a few times. This chain joins TRBV30 and TRBJ1-2; no reliable D call. CDR3 length: 13 amino acids. The germline gives CDR1 GTSNPN, CDR2 SVGIG (reference sequence). V was trimmed by 1 base and J by 6 bases, leaving 12 bases between them. In nucleotides, the CDR3 is TGTGCCTGGAGTGACAGTAGCGTCAATGGCTACACCTTC. Its translation is CAWSDSSVNGYTF.

With regard to this clonotype: The conserved final phenylalanine or tryptophan is absent from the CDR3, which likely points to a read error. The genes are TRBV12-3 or TRBV12-4 and TRBJ2-1; perhaps TRBD1 as D (6 bases). CDR3 size: 15 residues. V was cut by 6 bases and J by 4 bases, with 16 bases left in between. This chain's CDR3 is CASSPYRVVYNEQFL. CDR3 DNA sequence: TGTGCCAGCAGCCCCTACAGGGTCGTTTACAATGAGCAGTTCCTC.

This clonotype was observed at least ten times. The chain joins TRBV28 to TRBJ2-1; D may correspond to TRBD1 or TRBD2 (5 bases each). Between the trimmed V and J ends, which lost 5 bases and 9 bases, there was a span of 14 bases. The germline V gene has CDR1 MDHEN and CDR2 SYDVKM. The CDR3 covers 13 residues. The CDR3 sequence is CASSHALRGEQFF. DNA for the CDR3: TGTGCCAGCAGTCACGCCTTGAGGGGTGAGCAGTTCTTC.

Details on this clonotype: A junction end diverges from the germline sequence, so it may reflect a read error. The rearrangement uses TRBV20-1 and TRBJ2-2, with D possibly called TRBD1 or TRBD2 (5 bases each). Germline V lookup: CDR1 DFQATT, CDR2 SNEGSKA (reference sequence). The CDR3 is 15 residues long. CDR3 sequence reads: CNASRLTERGGELFF. The CDR3, as DNA: TGCAATGCTAGCCGGCTAACGGAGAGGGGCGGGGAGCTGTTTTTT.

This clonotype was counted ten times or more. V is TRBV20-1 and J is TRBJ2-3; 12 bases map to TRBD2. The CDR3 has 17 residues. Trimming at V came to 6 bases and at J to 3 bases, leaving 13 bases not matched to a gene. CDR1 DFQATT and CDR2 SNEGSKA come from the germline V gene (reference sequence). The CDR3 region is CSAELGDLAGGTDTQYF. CDR3 coding DNA: TGCAGTGCAGAACTAGGGGACCTAGCGGGGGGGACAGATACGCAGTATTTT.

Ten or more counts support this clonotype. DNA of the CDR3: TGTGCCAGCAGTTACTCGGGACAGTACAATGAGCAGTTCTTC. Its protein is CASSYSGQYNEQFF. The chain is built from TRBV6-5 and TRBJ2-1; TRBD1 agrees at 7 bases. V lost 0 bases to trimming and J lost 4 bases; unmatched junction nucleotides: 0. The CDR3 covers 14 residues. The V gene's germline CDR1 is MNHEY and CDR2 SVGAGI.